These T cell receptor beta chains were read from a single sample in a study of response to subunit inactivated influenza vaccine. A single record per CDR3 protein comes from TCRdb applying MiXCR to the RT-PCR reads. This table holds about 800,000 distinct CDR3 sequences, 21% found once. The specimen was PBMCs from blood, collected more than 4 days after vaccination. The source of these receptors is a man aged 45 to 65 who received an inactivated influenza vaccine. The CDR3 runs from the conserved cysteine through the conserved F or W. Fields, in order: CDR3 DNA, CDR3 protein, CDR3 length, J gene, clone size, V gene, D gene. A D gene is named only where the DNA matches it firmly. For some rows the clone size is stated as once, few or many, or as a class when expanded; others skip it.

CDR3 DNA: TGCAGTGCTGACGACACAACCTCCTACAATGAGCAGTTCTTC; CDR3 protein: CSADDTTSYNEQFF; CDR3 length: 14; J gene: TRBJ2-1; clone size: many; V gene: TRBV20-1; D gene: NA
CDR3 DNA: TGTGCCAGCAGCCGCCGGGGCGAGCAGTACTTC; CDR3 protein: CASSRRGEQYF; CDR3 length: 11; J gene: TRBJ2-7; clone size: once; V gene: TRBV14; D gene: NA
CDR3 DNA: TGCGCCAGCAGGGACTCGGGACAGCCCACAGATACGCAGTATTTT; CDR3 protein: CASRDSGQPTDTQYF; CDR3 length: 15; J gene: TRBJ2-3; clone size: NA; V gene: TRBV5-1; D gene: TRBD1
CDR3 DNA: TGTGCCAGCAGTTACACGGGGACAGGGGGCACAGATACGCAGTATTTT; CDR3 protein: CASSYTGTGGTDTQYF; CDR3 length: 16; J gene: TRBJ2-3; clone size: many; V gene: TRBV6-5; D gene: TRBD1
CDR3 DNA: TGTGCCAGCAGTTCAACCGGTAGCGGGAGGGCCTACAATGAGCAGTTCTTC; CDR3 protein: CASSSTGSGRAYNEQFF; CDR3 length: 17; J gene: TRBJ2-1; clone size: NA; V gene: TRBV6-5; D gene: TRBD2
CDR3 DNA: TGTGCCACCAGCAGATGGGGAAACACCGGGGAGCTGTTTTTT; CDR3 protein: CATSRWGNTGELFF; CDR3 length: 14; J gene: TRBJ2-2; clone size: NA; V gene: TRBV15; D gene: NA
CDR3 DNA: TGTGCCAGCAGCCAAGCGACAGGGGGTCAGCCCCAGCATTTT; CDR3 protein: CASSQATGGQPQHF; CDR3 length: 14; J gene: TRBJ1-5; clone size: few; V gene: TRBV3-1; D gene: TRBD1
CDR3 DNA: TGCGCCAGCAGCTTCAGGGGGCGCACTGAAGCTTTCTTT; CDR3 protein: CASSFRGRTEAFF; CDR3 length: 13; J gene: TRBJ1-1; clone size: few; V gene: TRBV5-1; D gene: TRBD1
CDR3 DNA: TGTGCCAGCAGCGAGAGACAGGGTTTCGACGAGCAGTACTTC; CDR3 protein: CASSERQGFDEQYF; CDR3 length: 14; J gene: TRBJ2-7; clone size: NA; V gene: TRBV5-4; D gene: TRBD1
CDR3 DNA: TGCAGTGCTAGTCCAGGGACCTACGAGCAGTACTTC; CDR3 protein: CSASPGTYEQYF; CDR3 length: 12; J gene: TRBJ2-7; clone size: few; V gene: TRBV20-1; D gene: NA
CDR3 DNA: TGTGCCAGCAGCAAATGGACTAGGGCACATGAGCAGTTCTTC; CDR3 protein: CASSKWTRAHEQFF; CDR3 length: 14; J gene: TRBJ2-1; clone size: many; V gene: TRBV7-3; D gene: TRBD2
CDR3 DNA: TGTGCCAGCAGTGACCACCGTACTTACTCCTACAATGAGCAGTTCTTC; CDR3 protein: CASSDHRTYSYNEQFF; CDR3 length: 16; J gene: TRBJ2-1; clone size: NA; V gene: TRBV6-1; D gene: NA
CDR3 DNA: TGTGCCAGCAGCGTTAGCGGGGGGCCCGTAAATGAGCAGTTCTTC; CDR3 protein: CASSVSGGPVNEQFF; CDR3 length: 15; J gene: TRBJ2-1; clone size: many; V gene: TRBV5-5; D gene: TRBD2
CDR3 DNA: TGTGCCAGCAGCTTAGTACTAGCTGAATACAATGAGCAGTTCTTC; CDR3 protein: CASSLVLAEYNEQFF; CDR3 length: 15; J gene: TRBJ2-1; clone size: NA; V gene: TRBV13; D gene: NA
CDR3 DNA: TGTGCCACGACTAGCGGGGCAACCTCTGGGGCCAACGTCCTGACTTTC; CDR3 protein: CATTSGATSGANVLTF; CDR3 length: 16; J gene: TRBJ2-6; clone size: NA; V gene: TRBV7-9; D gene: TRBD2
CDR3 DNA: TGTGCCAGCAGTTTATCGGCTAGCGGCACAGATACGCAGTATTTT; CDR3 protein: CASSLSASGTDTQYF; CDR3 length: 15; J gene: TRBJ2-3; clone size: few; V gene: TRBV12-3/TRBV12-4; D gene: NA
CDR3 DNA: TGTGCCAGCAGTTTAGCGTCACGAGTGGAGACCCAGTACTTC; CDR3 protein: CASSLASRVETQYF; CDR3 length: 14; J gene: TRBJ2-5; clone size: NA; V gene: TRBV12-3/TRBV12-4; D gene: NA
CDR3 DNA: TGTGCCAGCAGTTTCGTAGGACAGGGGGCTTCTGGCTACACCTTC; CDR3 protein: CASSFVGQGASGYTF; CDR3 length: 15; J gene: TRBJ1-2; clone size: NA; V gene: TRBV12-3/TRBV12-4; D gene: TRBD1
CDR3 DNA: TGTGCCAGCAGCCATCAAGGGGGGGACTATGGCTACACCTTC; CDR3 protein: CASSHQGGDYGYTF; CDR3 length: 14; J gene: TRBJ1-2; clone size: NA; V gene: TRBV5-4; D gene: NA
CDR3 DNA: TGCAGTGCTAGAAGTGATCCGGGACAGGGCCGTCTGGGCGGCTCCTACAATGAGCAGTTCTTC; CDR3 protein: CSARSDPGQGRLGGSYNEQFF; CDR3 length: 21; J gene: TRBJ2-1; clone size: NA; V gene: TRBV20-1; D gene: TRBD1
CDR3 DNA: TGTGCCAGCAGCTCCGGACGGGCAGATACGCAGTATTTT; CDR3 protein: CASSSGRADTQYF; CDR3 length: 13; J gene: TRBJ2-3; clone size: many; V gene: TRBV7-2; D gene: NA
CDR3 DNA: TGCGCCAGCAGTGAGGGACTAGCGGGGGACCCGAGGGGTGAGCAGTTCTTC; CDR3 protein: CASSEGLAGDPRGEQFF; CDR3 length: 17; J gene: TRBJ2-1; clone size: NA; V gene: TRBV10-2; D gene: TRBD2
CDR3 DNA: TGTGCCAGCAGTGTAGGGCGGGGGGCCTACAATGAGCAGTTCTTC; CDR3 protein: CASSVGRGAYNEQFF; CDR3 length: 15; J gene: TRBJ2-1; clone size: NA; V gene: TRBV2; D gene: TRBD2
CDR3 DNA: TGCAGTGCTAGTCGTAGGGCGGGGGGGACGGAGCAGTACTTC; CDR3 protein: CSASRRAGGTEQYF; CDR3 length: 14; J gene: TRBJ2-7; clone size: many; V gene: TRBV20-1; D gene: TRBD2
CDR3 DNA: TGTGCCAGCAGTTCTCTAGCGGCACAGTCCTACAATGAGCAGTTCTTC; CDR3 protein: CASSSLAAQSYNEQFF; CDR3 length: 16; J gene: TRBJ2-1; clone size: NA; V gene: TRBV28; D gene: TRBD2
CDR3 DNA: TGTGCCATCACCACAGGGATACAAGAGACCCAGTACTTC; CDR3 protein: CAITTGIQETQYF; CDR3 length: 13; J gene: TRBJ2-5; clone size: few; V gene: TRBV10-3; D gene: NA
CDR3 DNA: TGTGCCAGCAGCCAAGTTGTGGGGGGGTCCTACTACAATGAGCAGTTCTTC; CDR3 protein: CASSQVVGGSYYNEQFF; CDR3 length: 17; J gene: TRBJ2-1; clone size: NA; V gene: TRBV3-1; D gene: TRBD2
CDR3 DNA: TGTGCCAGCAGCCAAGATTTCCTAGCGGGGGGGAATGAGCAGTTCTTC; CDR3 protein: CASSQDFLAGGNEQFF; CDR3 length: 16; J gene: TRBJ2-1; clone size: few; V gene: TRBV3-1; D gene: TRBD2
CDR3 DNA: TGTGCCAGCAGCTTAGTAAAGATTCCCTCCTACAATGAGCAGTTCTTC; CDR3 protein: CASSLVKIPSYNEQFF; CDR3 length: 16; J gene: TRBJ2-1; clone size: few; V gene: TRBV7-2; D gene: NA
CDR3 DNA: TGTGCCAGCAGCTTAGCCCCAGACCAGACGGAGTACTTC; CDR3 protein: CASSLAPDQTEYF; CDR3 length: 13; J gene: TRBJ2-7; clone size: NA; V gene: TRBV7-2; D gene: NA
CDR3 DNA: TGTGCCAGCAGCTTAGAGCAGGGGACGAGTTCACCCCTCCACTTT; CDR3 protein: CASSLEQGTSSPLHF; CDR3 length: 15; J gene: TRBJ1-6; clone size: NA; V gene: TRBV7-9; D gene: NA
CDR3 DNA: TGTGCCAGCAGTTTAAGACAGGGAGCCAAAAACATTCAGTACTTC; CDR3 protein: CASSLRQGAKNIQYF; CDR3 length: 15; J gene: TRBJ2-4; clone size: many; V gene: TRBV12-3/TRBV12-4; D gene: TRBD1
CDR3 DNA: TGCAGTGCTTATCTTAGCGGACCGCAGTTCTTC; CDR3 protein: CSAYLSGPQFF; CDR3 length: 11; J gene: TRBJ2-1; clone size: NA; V gene: TRBV20-1; D gene: NA
CDR3 DNA: TGTGCCAGCAGTCACGGGACAGGGGGAGAGACCCAGTACTTC; CDR3 protein: CASSHGTGGETQYF; CDR3 length: 14; J gene: TRBJ2-5; clone size: many; V gene: TRBV6-5; D gene: TRBD1
CDR3 DNA: TGTGCCAGCAGTTTCCATGGAAGGGAGCTGTTTTTT; CDR3 protein: CASSFHGRELFF; CDR3 length: 12; J gene: TRBJ2-2; clone size: many; V gene: TRBV27; D gene: NA
CDR3 DNA: TGTGCCAGCAGCAAGCAGGCCAGTCCAAATGAAAAACTGTTTTTT; CDR3 protein: CASSKQASPNEKLFF; CDR3 length: 15; J gene: TRBJ1-4; clone size: few; V gene: TRBV21-1; D gene: NA
CDR3 DNA: TGTGCCAGCAGTACAAACGAGGTGAACACTGAAGCTTTCTTT; CDR3 protein: CASSTNEVNTEAFF; CDR3 length: 14; J gene: TRBJ1-1; clone size: many; V gene: TRBV27; D gene: NA
CDR3 DNA: TGTGCCAGCAGTTTGACCTCCCGCCCCGGGTCGGGTGAGCAGTTCTTC; CDR3 protein: CASSLTSRPGSGEQFF; CDR3 length: 16; J gene: TRBJ2-1; clone size: NA; V gene: TRBV12-3/TRBV12-4; D gene: NA
CDR3 DNA: TGTGCCAGCAGTGGCTACGCCCGAAGCTCCTACGAGCAGTACTTC; CDR3 protein: CASSGYARSSYEQYF; CDR3 length: 15; J gene: TRBJ2-7; clone size: few; V gene: TRBV6-2/TRBV6-3; D gene: NA
CDR3 DNA: TGCAGCGCATTAACAGGGAATCTGGAGACCCAGTACTTC; CDR3 protein: CSALTGNLETQYF; CDR3 length: 13; J gene: TRBJ2-5; clone size: few; V gene: TRBV29-1; D gene: NA
CDR3 DNA: TGTGCCATCAGAGCCGGGACCAACACCGGGGAGCTGTTTTTT; CDR3 protein: CAIRAGTNTGELFF; CDR3 length: 14; J gene: TRBJ2-2; clone size: few; V gene: TRBV10-3; D gene: NA
CDR3 DNA: TGCAGTGCTAGACCCGGCTGGGCTAGCCAAAACACAGATACGCAGTATTTT; CDR3 protein: CSARPGWASQNTDTQYF; CDR3 length: 17; J gene: TRBJ2-3; clone size: NA; V gene: TRBV20-1; D gene: NA
CDR3 DNA: TGCGCCAGCAGTGAGTCGACTCCCGCGGGAGCGGCCCAGTACTTC; CDR3 protein: CASSESTPAGAAQYF; CDR3 length: 15; J gene: TRBJ2-5; clone size: NA; V gene: TRBV10-2; D gene: TRBD2
CDR3 DNA: TGTGCCAGCTCACCACCGGACGGATGGCCAGAGACCCAGTACTTC; CDR3 protein: CASSPPDGWPETQYF; CDR3 length: 15; J gene: TRBJ2-5; clone size: few; V gene: TRBV18; D gene: NA
CDR3 DNA: TGTGCCAGCAGTTTTGGGGACAGCCTAAGCTCCTACGAGCAGTACTTC; CDR3 protein: CASSFGDSLSSYEQYF; CDR3 length: 16; J gene: TRBJ2-7; clone size: few; V gene: TRBV12-3/TRBV12-4; D gene: TRBD1
CDR3 DNA: TGTGCCAGCTCACCGGGACAGGCACAGCCCCAGCATTTT; CDR3 protein: CASSPGQAQPQHF; CDR3 length: 13; J gene: TRBJ1-5; clone size: NA; V gene: TRBV18; D gene: TRBD1
CDR3 DNA: TGTGCCAGCAGTTTCTCTAATTCACCCCTCCACTTT; CDR3 protein: CASSFSNSPLHF; CDR3 length: 12; J gene: TRBJ1-6; clone size: many; V gene: TRBV7-9; D gene: NA